This T cell receptor beta chain was recorded in a study of blood T cell repertoires in COVID-19 (dated by TCRdb to the early 2020s). Regarding the research as a whole: Collaborator samples came from the United States, Italy and Spain and covered acute and convalescent phases of COVID-19. The prospective study material was composed of cDNA or gDNA derived from T cells, B-cell-depleted T cells, or PBMCs. The dataset comprised deeply sampled blood TCRbeta repertoires from subjects exposed to, actively infected with, or recovered from COVID-19. A freely available public database, intended as a resource for researchers studying the immune response to SARS-CoV-2, is where the repertoires were released. Samples came from the ongoing ImmuneRACE study (first 160 participants) plus 1,254 subjects from 6 global collaborators. Nearly every sample came with metadata listing a de-identified subject ID, COVID-19 status, age in years and sex. Where available, HLA class I and class II types were taken from metadata supplied by the sample provider and were not determined by assay-based typing. Points the paper makes about the study in general: The quantity of clinical and demographic metadata differed by source and by participant and was supplied without curation.

Concerning this clone itself: No cognate antigen has been identified for it. One base away there is no much larger clone; base qualities are not given.

The CDR3 numbers 12 residues from cysteine through phenylalanine. Here the CDR3 DNA is all that survives: 36 bases in frame from base 1. From the germline V gene, CDR1 is ENHRY and CDR2 is SYGVKD. The germline V end is reduced by 6 bases and the J end by 3 bases; junction bases left unmatched: 1. The collaborating institutions used their own protocols to collect whole blood in K2EDTA tubes. For TCRbeta analysis, collaborator samples were shipped as frozen whole blood, as isolated PBMCs, or as DNA extracted from either sample type. TCRbeta CDR3 regions were amplified from genomic DNA using the immunoSEQ Assay, a bias-controlled multiplex PCR. The paper's processing steps were these. The number of nucleated cells in each sample was estimated by amplification of reference gene primers within the assay. To quantify the absolute abundance of each unique TCRbeta CDR3 rearrangement, sequence reads were collapsed and filtered. For each sample, productive Simpson clonality was calculated by taking the square root of Simpson's diversity index across productive rearrangements. The clones in this table, taken by TCRdb from immuneACCESS, are in-frame only. Not every clone is retained; where verified, under half of the shortfall comes from an unresolved V gene, and the cause of the rest is unknown. The D gene and trimming were derived from the DNA, and the V and J assignments and clone size from that table. The sample yields under 200,000 clones; roughly 93% were counted once. The ten largest make up more than 2% of the sample.

Material for sequencing was peripheral blood. This sequence uses TRBV10-3 and TRBJ2-5, and 7 bases in between align with TRBD1. The receptor was isolated from a man in his late teens or twenties with acute or convalescent COVID-19. The CDR3 protein is CAIRDREETQYF. The sequence in DNA is TGTGCCATCAGAGACAGGGAAGAGACCCAGTACTTC.